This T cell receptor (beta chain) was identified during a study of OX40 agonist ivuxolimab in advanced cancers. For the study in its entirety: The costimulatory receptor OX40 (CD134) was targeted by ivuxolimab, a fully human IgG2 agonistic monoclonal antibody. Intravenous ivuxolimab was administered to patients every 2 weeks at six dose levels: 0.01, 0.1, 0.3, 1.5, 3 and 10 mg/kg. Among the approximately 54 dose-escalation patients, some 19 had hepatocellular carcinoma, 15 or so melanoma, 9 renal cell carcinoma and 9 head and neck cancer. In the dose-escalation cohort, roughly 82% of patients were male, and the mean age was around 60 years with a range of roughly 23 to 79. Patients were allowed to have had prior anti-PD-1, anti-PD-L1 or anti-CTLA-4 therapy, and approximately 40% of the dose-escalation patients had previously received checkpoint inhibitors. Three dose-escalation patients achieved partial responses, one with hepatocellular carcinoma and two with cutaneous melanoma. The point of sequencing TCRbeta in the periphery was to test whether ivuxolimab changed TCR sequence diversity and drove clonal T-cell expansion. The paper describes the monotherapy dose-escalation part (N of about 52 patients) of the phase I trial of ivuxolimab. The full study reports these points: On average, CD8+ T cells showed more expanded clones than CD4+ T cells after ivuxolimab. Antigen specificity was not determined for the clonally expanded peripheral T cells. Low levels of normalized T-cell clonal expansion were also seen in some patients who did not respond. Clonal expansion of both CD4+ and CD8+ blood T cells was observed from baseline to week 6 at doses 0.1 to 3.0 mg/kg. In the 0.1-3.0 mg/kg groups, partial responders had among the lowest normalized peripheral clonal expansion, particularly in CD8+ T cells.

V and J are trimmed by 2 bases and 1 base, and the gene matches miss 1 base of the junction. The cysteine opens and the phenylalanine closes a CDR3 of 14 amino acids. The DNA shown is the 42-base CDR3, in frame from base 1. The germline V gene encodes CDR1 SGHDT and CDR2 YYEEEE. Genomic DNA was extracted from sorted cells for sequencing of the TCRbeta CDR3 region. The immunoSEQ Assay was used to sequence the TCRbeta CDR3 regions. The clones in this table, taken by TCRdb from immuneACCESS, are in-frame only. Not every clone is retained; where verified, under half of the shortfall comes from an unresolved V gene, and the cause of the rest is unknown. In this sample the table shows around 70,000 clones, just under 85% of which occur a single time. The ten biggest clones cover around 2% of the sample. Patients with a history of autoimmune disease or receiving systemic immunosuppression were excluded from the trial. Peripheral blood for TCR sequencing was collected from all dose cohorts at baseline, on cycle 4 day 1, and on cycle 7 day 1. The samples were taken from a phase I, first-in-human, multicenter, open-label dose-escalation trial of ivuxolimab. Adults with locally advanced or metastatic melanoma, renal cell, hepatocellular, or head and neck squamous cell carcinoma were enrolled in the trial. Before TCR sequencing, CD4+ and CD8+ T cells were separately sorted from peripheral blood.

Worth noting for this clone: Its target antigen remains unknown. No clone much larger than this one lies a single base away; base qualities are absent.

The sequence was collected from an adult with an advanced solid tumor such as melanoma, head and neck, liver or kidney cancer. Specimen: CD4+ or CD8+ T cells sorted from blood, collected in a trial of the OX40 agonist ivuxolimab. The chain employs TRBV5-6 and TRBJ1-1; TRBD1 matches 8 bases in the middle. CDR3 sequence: CASSLDRGNTEAFF. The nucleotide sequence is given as TGTGCCAGCAGCTTAGACAGGGGGAACACTGAAGCTTTCTTT.